These 21 T cell receptor beta chains were sequenced from one sample in a study of T cell responses to AZD1222 COVID-19 vaccine. TCRdb's table, derived via immunoSEQ multiplex PCR, lists solely in-frame clones and lacks some. The sample records about 120,000 clones, 85% to 90% being singletons. The sample was peripheral blood, taken 28 days after the second AZD1222 dose. Every receptor here comes from an adult who received the AZD1222 COVID-19 vaccine.

The CDR3 nucleotides read TGTGCCACCAGTGATCCCTCCGAGACAGGTTCTCCCCACGAGCAGTACTTC. Residues: CATSDPSETGSPHEQYF. The chain employs TRBV24-1 and TRBJ2-7, with D maybe TRBD1 (6 bases). The CDR3 consists of 17 residues. Per germline, CDR1 KGHDR and CDR2 SFDVKD. Trimming pared 3 bases from V and 5 bases from J, leaving 22 bases between.

The V gene is TRBV11-2, the J gene TRBJ2-5; TRBD1 agrees at 7 bases. The CDR3 loop spans 15 amino acids. The V gene's germline CDR1 is SGHAT and CDR2 FQNNGV. V was clipped by 5 bases and J by 4 bases; unmatched bases: 10. CDR3 bases: TGTGCCAGCAGCCTCTGGCAGGGGGTGACAGAGACCCAGTACTTC. Translating it yields CASSLWQGVTETQYF.

The chain joins TRBV18 to TRBJ1-1; 7 bases agree with TRBD1. Trimming removed 3 bases from V and 4 bases from J; junction bases left unmatched: 8. The CDR3 covers 15 residues. Germline lookup yields CDR1 KGHSH and CDR2 LQKENI. In DNA form, the CDR3 reads TGTGCCAGCTCACCTGGACAGGCTCATAGCACTGAAGCTTTCTTT. As protein: CASSPGQAHSTEAFF. The variable domain in full, completed from reference TRBV18 and TRBJ1-1, reads NAGVMQNPRHLVRRRGQEARLRCSPMKGHSHVYWYRQLPEEGLKFMVYLQKENIIDESGMPKERFSAEFPKEGPSILRIQQVVRGDSAAYFCASSPGQAHSTEAFFGQGTRLTVV.

This chain links TRBV30 with TRBJ1-4; a weak D match, TRBD1 (5 bases). Trimming stripped 3 bases from V and 5 bases from J, with 13 bases between. The CDR3 is 14 amino acids. Germline CDR1 GTSNPN, CDR2 SVGIG (reference sequence). The CDR3 is CAWRRTGVNEKLFF. For the CDR3, the DNA is TGTGCCTGGAGACGGACGGGGGTGAATGAAAAACTGTTTTTT.

The chain has TRBV7-2 and TRBJ1-5, with D unresolved. Per the germline V gene, CDR1 is SGHTA and CDR2 is FQGNSA. The CDR3 has 13 residues. The V and J ends lost 5 bases and 4 bases respectively, with 9 bases between them. For the CDR3, the DNA is TGTGCCAGCAGCCCCAGGCTGAATCAGCCCCAGCATTTT. It yields the protein CASSPRLNQPQHF.

This rearrangement joins TRBV19 to TRBJ1-2, with a possible D match to TRBD1 (6 bases). Germline V gene sequence: CDR1 LNHDA, CDR2 SQIVND (reference sequence). V lost 1 base and J lost 5, with 14 bases in between. The CDR3 has 15 residues. CDR3 DNA: TGTGCCAGTAGTATAGGGACAGCAAGAGGATATGGCTACACCTTC. It yields the protein CASSIGTARGYGYTF.

V is TRBV6-5 and J is TRBJ2-7; 10 bases match TRBD1. Trimming removed 7 bases from V and 5 bases from J; junction bases left unmatched: 5. This CDR3 is built from 13 residues. The germline V gene encodes CDR1 MNHEY and CDR2 SVGAGI. CDR3 sequence: CASTGQGGDEQYF. The CDR3 DNA reads TGTGCCAGCACCGGACAGGGGGGCGACGAGCAGTACTTC.

The V gene is TRBV19, the J gene TRBJ2-5; D ambiguous. In germline, CDR1 is LNHDA, CDR2 SQIVND (reference sequence). The length of the CDR3 is 14 residues. V gave up 5 bases and J gave up 3 bases, with 13 bases separating them. The chain's CDR3 is CASSPAFWKETQYF. CDR3 in DNA: TGTGCCAGTAGTCCTGCGTTCTGGAAAGAGACCCAGTACTTC.

This clone appeared a single time. The chain's CDR3 is CAWNSGTGFQETQYF. In DNA, the CDR3 is TGTGCCTGGAACTCCGGGACAGGCTTCCAAGAGACCCAGTACTTC. V and J are TRBV30 and TRBJ2-5; 8 nucleotides line up with TRBD1. Trimming removed 4 bases from V and 1 base from J; junction bases left unmatched: 8. The CDR3 is made up of 15 amino acids. Germline V gene lookup returns CDR1 GTSNPN and CDR2 SVGIG (reference sequence).

The CDR3 loop is CASSFLVPSEQYF. CDR3 in DNA: TGCGCCAGCAGCTTCCTTGTCCCTTCCGAGCAGTACTTC. The gene calls are TRBV5-1 and TRBJ2-7; D is ambiguous. The CDR3 extends over 13 amino acids. With 2 bases removed from V and 6 bases from J, the gap between germline ends came to 12 bases. Germline CDR1 reads SGHRS; CDR2 reads YFSETQ. Full variable domain (outside the CDR3, taken from reference TRBV5-1 and TRBJ2-7): KAGVTQTPRYLIKTRGQQVTLSCSPISGHRSVSWYQQTPGQGLQFLFEYFSETQRNKGNFPGRFSGRQFSNSRSEMNVSTLELGDSALYLCASSFLVPSEQYFGPGTRLTVT.

This chain joins TRBV5-1 and TRBJ1-1; perhaps TRBD1 as D (5 bases). The CDR3 loop spans 12 amino acids. Germline V gene sequence: CDR1 SGHRS, CDR2 YFSETQ. Trimming cost V 2 bases and J 5 bases, with 7 bases left between them. CDR3 coding DNA: TGCGCCAGCAGCTTAGGGGTAACTGAAGCTTTCTTT. The encoded protein is CASSLGVTEAFF.

The chain combines TRBV5-1 with TRBJ1-6; a weak D match, TRBD1 (6 bases). Trimming took off 4 bases at V and 5 bases at J, with 10 bases between the two ends. Germline V gene data show CDR1 as SGHRS and CDR2 as YFSETQ. This CDR3 contains 14 residues. DNA of the CDR3: TGCGCCAGCAGCAGGGCAGGGGATAATTCACCCCTCCACTTT. It specifies CASSRAGDNSPLHF.

The chain links TRBV6-6 to TRBJ2-7, with TRBD2 as a possible D gene (6 bases). Germline CDR1 is MNHNY and CDR2 is SVGAGI (reference sequence). The V end was cut by 6 bases, the J end by 5 bases, with 14 bases between. The CDR3 runs 13 residues. Written as DNA, the CDR3 is TGTGCCAGCAGGGGGGGAGTTAAGGACGAGCAGTACTTC. As protein: CASRGGVKDEQYF.

The J gene is TRBJ1-1, the V gene TRBV5-1; D is uncertain. The germline V and J ends were trimmed by 0 bases and 2 bases, with 8 bases remaining between them. CDR3 length equals 14 residues. From germline, CDR1 is SGHRS and CDR2 YFSETQ. The CDR3 nucleotides read TGCGCCAGCAGCTTGGTTTGGGGTAACACTGAAGCTTTCTTT. Translated: CASSLVWGNTEAFF. The full variable domain, in which reference TRBV5-1 and TRBJ1-1 provide the parts outside the CDR3, is KAGVTQTPRYLIKTRGQQVTLSCSPISGHRSVSWYQQTPGQGLQFLFEYFSETQRNKGNFPGRFSGRQFSNSRSEMNVSTLELGDSALYLCASSLVWGNTEAFFGQGTRLTVV.

This rearrangement joins TRBV28 to TRBJ1-2, with 7 bases matching TRBD1. The CDR3 spans 14 residues. The germline CDR1 and CDR2 sequences are MDHEN and SYDVKM. Trimming at V came to 7 bases and at J to 6 bases, leaving 11 bases not matched to a gene. CDR3 amino acids: CASTLSGGGHGYTF. Here the CDR3 DNA reads TGTGCCAGCACCCTCTCAGGGGGGGGGCATGGCTACACCTTC.

V gene TRBV9 combines with J gene TRBJ1-1; tentative D call: TRBD1 (6 bases). In germline, CDR1 is SGDLS, CDR2 YYNGEE. The CDR3 runs 14 residues. V lost 3 bases and J 6 bases, leaving 15 bases between the germline ends. The CDR3 loop is CASSATGTPAEAFF. Written as DNA, the CDR3 is TGTGCCAGCAGCGCCACCGGGACACCGGCTGAAGCTTTCTTT.

The V gene is TRBV6-6, the J gene TRBJ2-6; TRBD2 might be the D (6 bases). Looked up from germline, CDR1 is MNHNY and CDR2 is SVGAGI (reference sequence). The CDR3 loop spans 22 amino acids. Trimming removed 6 bases from V and 0 bases from J, with 30 bases in between. CDR3 nucleotide sequence: TGTGCCAGCAGCTCACTAATTGAACTCTGGGAGGTCCGAGGCTCTGGGGCCAACGTCCTGACTTTC. It specifies CASSSLIELWEVRGSGANVLTF.

This clone has a single count. The V gene is TRBV19, the J gene TRBJ1-3; D is ambiguous. V lost 5 bases, J lost 4 bases, and 9 bases lay in between. The CDR3 length is 13 residues. Germline CDR1 and CDR2: LNHDA and SQIVND (reference sequence). The CDR3 loop reads CASSANRGNTIYF. CDR3 nucleotide sequence: TGTGCCAGTAGTGCCAATAGGGGAAACACCATATATTTT.

CDR3 region: CASSERTSNYGYTF. CDR3 coding DNA: TGTGCCAGCAGTGAACGGACTTCTAACTATGGCTACACCTTC. The V call is TRBV2, the J call TRBJ1-2; no firm D call. The CDR3 consists of 14 residues. Germline V CDR1 and CDR2: SNHLY, FYNNEI. Trimming pared 2 bases from V and 0 bases from J, leaving 7 bases between.

The V and J genes are TRBV15 and TRBJ2-1, with 8 positions matching TRBD2. The V gene's germline CDR1 is LNHNV and CDR2 YYDKDF (reference sequence). V lost 4 bases and J lost 0; bases outside the gene matches: 8. The CDR3 is 17 residues long. The CDR3 protein is CATSTYLAGSSYNEQFF. CDR3 coding DNA: TGTGCCACCAGCACTTATCTAGCGGGCTCCTCCTACAATGAGCAGTTCTTC.

The CDR3 region has the DNA TGTGCCAGCACCACTAAAACGGGGCAGGCCTACCAAGAGACCCAGTACTTC. This translates into CASTTKTGQAYQETQYF. J is TRBJ2-5 and V is TRBV5-4; perhaps D is TRBD1 or TRBD2 (5 bases each). The CDR3 length is 17 residues. Trimming removed 6 bases at V and 0 bases at J, with 21 bases between. The V gene's germline CDR1 is SGHNT and CDR2 YYREEE (reference sequence).